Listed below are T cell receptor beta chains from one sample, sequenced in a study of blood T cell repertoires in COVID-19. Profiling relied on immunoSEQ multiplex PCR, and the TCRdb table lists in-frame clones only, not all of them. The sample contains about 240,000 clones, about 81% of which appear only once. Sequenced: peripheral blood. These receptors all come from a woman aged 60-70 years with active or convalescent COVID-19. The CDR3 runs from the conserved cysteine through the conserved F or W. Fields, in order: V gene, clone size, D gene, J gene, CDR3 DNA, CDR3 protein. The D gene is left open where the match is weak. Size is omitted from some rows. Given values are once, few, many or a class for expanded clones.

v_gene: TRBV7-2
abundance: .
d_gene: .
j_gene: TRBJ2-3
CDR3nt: TGTGCCAGCAGCTTAACCCCTCTGGCCGCCACAGATACGCAGTATTTT
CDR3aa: CASSLTPLAATDTQYF

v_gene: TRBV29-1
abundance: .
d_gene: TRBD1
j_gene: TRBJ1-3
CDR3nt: TGCAGCGTGACAGGGTCAACTGGAAACACCATATATTTT
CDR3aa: CSVTGSTGNTIYF

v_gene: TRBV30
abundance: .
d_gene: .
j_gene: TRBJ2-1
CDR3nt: TGTGCCGCCCACACCGCGCAGGGTAATTTCTACAATGAGCAGTTCTTC
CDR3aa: CAAHTAQGNFYNEQFF

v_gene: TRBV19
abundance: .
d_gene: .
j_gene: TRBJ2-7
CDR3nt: TGTGCCAGTAGTATAGCCAGGGGCCTTAAGGAGCAGTACTTC
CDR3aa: CASSIARGLKEQYF

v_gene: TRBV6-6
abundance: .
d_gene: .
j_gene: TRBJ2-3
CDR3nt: TGTGCCAGCAATTATCAGGGGAGCACAGATACGCAGTATTTT
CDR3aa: CASNYQGSTDTQYF

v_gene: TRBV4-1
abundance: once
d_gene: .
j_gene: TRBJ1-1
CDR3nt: TGCGCCAGCAGCCAAGGATCCTTTGGGGGAGGACGGAACACTGAAGCTTTCTTT
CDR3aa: CASSQGSFGGGRNTEAFF

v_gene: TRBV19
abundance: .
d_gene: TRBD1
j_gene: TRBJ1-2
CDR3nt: TGTGCCAGTAGTATATTCGACAGGGTAGTGGATGGCTACACCTTC
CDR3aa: CASSIFDRVVDGYTF

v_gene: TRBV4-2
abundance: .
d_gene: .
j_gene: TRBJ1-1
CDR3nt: TGTGCCAGCAGCCAAGAGCGGGGGCGCATAACTGAAGCTTTCTTT
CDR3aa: CASSQERGRITEAFF

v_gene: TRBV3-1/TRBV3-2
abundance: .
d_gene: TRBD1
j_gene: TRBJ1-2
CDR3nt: TGTGCCAGCAGCGGAAGGGACAGGGGGTCCTATGGCTACACCTTC
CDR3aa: CASSGRDRGSYGYTF

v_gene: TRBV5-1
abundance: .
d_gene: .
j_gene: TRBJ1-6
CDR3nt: TGCGCCAGCAGCTTGGAAGGCAGGGCCAGCTCCTATAATTCACCCCTCCACTTT
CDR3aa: CASSLEGRASSYNSPLHF

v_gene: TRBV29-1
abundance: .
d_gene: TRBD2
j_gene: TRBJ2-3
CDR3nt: TGCAGCGTCGTCGGGACTAGCGGGGGATCAGATACGCAGTATTTT
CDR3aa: CSVVGTSGGSDTQYF

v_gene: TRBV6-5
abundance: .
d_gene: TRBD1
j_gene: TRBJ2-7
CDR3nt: TGTGCCAGCAGTTACTCAAGGACAGGGGCATACGAGCAGTACTTC
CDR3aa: CASSYSRTGAYEQYF

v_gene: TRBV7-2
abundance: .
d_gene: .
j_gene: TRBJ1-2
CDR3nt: TGTGCCAGCAGCTCCGCACCCAGGGGATCTAACTATGGCTACACCTTC
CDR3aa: CASSSAPRGSNYGYTF

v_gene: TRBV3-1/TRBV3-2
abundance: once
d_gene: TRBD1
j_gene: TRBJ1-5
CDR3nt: TGTGCCAGCAGCCGCGGGACAGCCGACAGCAATCAGCCCCAGCATTTT
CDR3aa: CASSRGTADSNQPQHF

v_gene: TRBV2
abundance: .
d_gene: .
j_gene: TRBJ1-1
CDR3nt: TGTGCCAGCAGTGAGGCGTCATCCGGGGGAACTGAAGCTTTCTTT
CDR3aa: CASSEASSGGTEAFF